Listed below are T cell receptor beta chains from one sample, sequenced in a study of T-cell reconstitution after alpha-beta-depleted transplantation in children. TCRdb redid the calling of the PCR reads with MiXCR, one entry per CDR3 protein. The sample contains about 870,000 distinct CDR3 sequences, under 20% of which appear only once. The specimen comprised PBMCs, mostly from graft donor cells, sampled 360 days after TCRalphabeta/CD19-depleted stem cell transplant. The receptors come from a male patient aged 10 to 17 who had a stem cell transplant for acute lymphoblastic leukemia, so the T cells may come from the graft donor. The CDR3 runs from the conserved cysteine through the conserved F or W. A D gene is named only where the DNA matches it firmly. Where a row states a size, it is once, few, many or the class of an expanded clone; other rows omit it.

D gene	clone size	V gene	J gene	CDR3 DNA	CDR3 protein
.	few	TRBV1	TRBJ2-2	TGCACCACCGGGACTAGAAGCTCAACCGGGGAGCTGTTTTTT	CTTGTRSSTGELFF
TRBD1	.	TRBV12-3/TRBV12-4	TRBJ1-5	TGTGCCAGCAGTTCCCCGGCAGGGGGAAGCAATCAGCCCCAGCATTTT	CASSSPAGGSNQPQHF
.	few	TRBV7-8	TRBJ2-3	TGTGCCAGCAGCTTAAAAAATACGCAGTATTTT	CASSLKNTQYF
TRBD1	.	TRBV11-1	TRBJ2-1	TGTGCCAGCAGCTTAGGCAGGGGGCTGAGCGTACAGAGCTCCTACAATGAGCAGTTCTTC	CASSLGRGLSVQSSYNEQFF
TRBD1	few	TRBV5-6	TRBJ2-7	TGTGCCAGCAACCACCGGGACAGGGAGAACGAGCAGTACTTC	CASNHRDRENEQYF
.	.	TRBV2	TRBJ1-5	TGTGCCAGCAGGGGGGGCAATCAGCCCCAGCATTTT	CASRGGNQPQHF
.	few	TRBV5-1	TRBJ2-1	TGCGCCAGCAGCTTGCCAGCGCCGTACAATGAGCAGTTCTTC	CASSLPAPYNEQFF
TRBD2	few	TRBV3-1	TRBJ2-1	TGTGCCAGCAGCCAAGAGACTAGCGGGAGGGTAGTAGATGAGCAGTTCTTC	CASSQETSGRVVDEQFF
.	.	TRBV6-5	TRBJ2-3	TGTGCCAGCAGTTACGGCCCTGGTCCCACAGATACGCAGTATTTT	CASSYGPGPTDTQYF
.	.	TRBV5-1	TRBJ2-7	TGCGCCAGCAGCTTGGCTAGAGCCCACGAGCAGTACTTC	CASSLARAHEQYF
TRBD1	few	TRBV5-1	TRBJ2-7	TGCGCCAGCAGACCGCCCGGGACAGGAGTCTACGAGCAGTACTTC	CASRPPGTGVYEQYF
.	many	TRBV5-5	TRBJ2-2	TGTGCCAGCAGCCTGGGGACGACAGCCTTAAGTACCGGGGAGCTGTTTTTT	CASSLGTTALSTGELFF
TRBD1	many	TRBV28	TRBJ2-1	TGTGCCAGCAGTTCCTCCGGGACAGGCTTCTCCTACAATGAGCAGTTCTTC	CASSSSGTGFSYNEQFF
.	few	TRBV6-5	TRBJ1-1	TGTGCCAGCAGTTACGGGACATGGGTGAACACTGAAGCTTTCTTT	CASSYGTWVNTEAFF
.	.	TRBV5-5	TRBJ2-3	TGTGCCAGCAGCTTGGCGTGGGGCAGCGGGTCAGATACGCAGTATTTT	CASSLAWGSGSDTQYF
.	few	TRBV27	TRBJ2-2	TGTGCCAGCAGTTTATTTGTTTATAGGTCTCAGGGCACCGGGGAGCTGTTTTTT	CASSLFVYRSQGTGELFF
TRBD1	few	TRBV4-1	TRBJ1-5	TGCGCCAGCAGCCAACTCCTGGGACAGGGGAACCAGCCCCAGCATTTT	CASSQLLGQGNQPQHF
.	few	TRBV7-9	TRBJ2-7	TGTGCCAGCAGCAGTACTAACAAAGTTGACGAGCAGTACTTC	CASSSTNKVDEQYF
TRBD2	few	TRBV6-5	TRBJ2-1	TGTGCCAGCAGTTCGACTAGCGGGCACAATGAGCAGTTCTTC	CASSSTSGHNEQFF
TRBD2	.	TRBV27	TRBJ2-7	TGTGCCAGCAGTCCAGTGACCCTCCGGGGGACTAGCGGGAGGTACGAGCAGTACTTC	CASSPVTLRGTSGRYEQYF
.	.	TRBV21-1	TRBJ2-7	TGTGCCACCCAAGTACCCCTCGGGACGGCGAGCTCCTACGAGCAGTACTTC	CATQVPLGTASSYEQYF
.	.	TRBV10-2	TRBJ1-2	TGCGCCAGCAGTACGGGACTGATTAACTATGGCTACACCTTC	CASSTGLINYGYTF
TRBD1	few	TRBV12-3/TRBV12-4	TRBJ2-2	TGTGCCAGCAGTTTAGGTCGACAGGGCCCCTTCGAGGAGCTGTTTTTT	CASSLGRQGPFEELFF
TRBD1	.	TRBV3-1	TRBJ1-6	TGTGCCAGCAGCCAAGATTTGGGACAGGGCGCAAGCTCCTATAATTCACCCCTCCACTTT	CASSQDLGQGASSYNSPLHF
TRBD1	few	TRBV12-3/TRBV12-4	TRBJ2-2	TGTGCCAGCAGTTTTTGGACAGGGTCAGGGAGGGAGCTGTTTTTT	CASSFWTGSGRELFF
TRBD2	few	TRBV7-6	TRBJ2-1	TGTGCCAGCAGCCCGCGACTAGCGGGAGTGTTTGAGCAGTTCTTC	CASSPRLAGVFEQFF
TRBD2	.	TRBV5-1	TRBJ2-7	TGCGCCAGCAGCTTCGGACTAGCGGGAGCAGGTTACGAGCAGTACTTC	CASSFGLAGAGYEQYF
.	few	TRBV7-6	TRBJ2-1	TGTGCCAGCAGCTTAATGGCGGGATCCTACAATGAGCAGTTCTTC	CASSLMAGSYNEQFF
TRBD1	.	TRBV20-1	TRBJ1-2	TGCAGTGCTAGAGTCCGGGACAGGGGGCTCTATGGCTACACCTTC	CSARVRDRGLYGYTF
.	.	TRBV7-3	TRBJ2-3	TGTGCCAGCAGCATCGGTTTTATAAGCACAGATACGCAGTATTTT	CASSIGFISTDTQYF
.	.	TRBV29-1	TRBJ2-5	TGCAGCGTTGGATGGTGGCAGGAAAACGAGACCCAGTACTTC	CSVGWWQENETQYF
.	.	TRBV7-8	TRBJ2-7	TGTGCCAGCAGCTTTTTTATGGACGGCGGGGCGGCCTACGAGCAGTACTTC	CASSFFMDGGAAYEQYF
TRBD1	few	TRBV5-1	TRBJ1-6	TGCGCCAGCAGCTTGTCAGGGGGTGTTGATTCACCCCTCCACTTT	CASSLSGGVDSPLHF
.	many	TRBV5-1	TRBJ2-5	TGTGCCAGCAGTTTCTCAGGGGAAGAGACCCAGTACTTC	CASSFSGEETQYF
TRBD2	.	TRBV7-2	TRBJ2-7	TGTGCCAGCAGCGCGTGGACTAGCGGGAGGCGCGAGCAGTACTTC	CASSAWTSGRREQYF
.	many	TRBV29-1	TRBJ1-1	TGCAGCGTATGTGAAGCTTTCTTT	CSVCEAFF
.	.	TRBV14	TRBJ2-1	TGTGCCAGCAGCTACCCACCTCAGCGCACACCCTACAATGAGCAGTTCTTC	CASSYPPQRTPYNEQFF
.	few	TRBV6-5	TRBJ2-1	TGTGCCAGCAGTTACCACCAGAGCTCCTACAATGAGCAGTTCTTC	CASSYHQSSYNEQFF
TRBD2	.	TRBV10-3	TRBJ2-3	TGTGCCATCAGCCGCCGTAAGGGAGGGAGCACACCGGATACGCAGTATTTT	CAISRRKGGSTPDTQYF
.	.	TRBV5-1	TRBJ2-1	TGCGCCAGCAGCATACACAGGGATGAGCAGTTCTTC	CASSIHRDEQFF
TRBD1	few	TRBV29-1	TRBJ2-5	TGCAGCGTTGAAGTTTGGGGCCACAGGGGACAGGAGACCCAGTACTTC	CSVEVWGHRGQETQYF
TRBD2	.	TRBV19	TRBJ2-7	TGTGCCAGTAGTAAAGGGACTAGCGGGTTCTACGAGCAGTACTTC	CASSKGTSGFYEQYF
TRBD2	few	TRBV11-2	TRBJ2-1	TGTGCCAGCAGCTTATGGGGACTAGCGGGACCGAGCTCCTACAATGAGCAGTTCTTC	CASSLWGLAGPSSYNEQFF
TRBD1	few	TRBV4-1	TRBJ1-2	TGCGCCAGCAGCCAGAAACTGGGACAGCTTGGCTACACCTTC	CASSQKLGQLGYTF
.	few	TRBV11-1	TRBJ1-3	TGTGCCAGCAGCTTAGAAGGGGGTCAGAGATACGAGAGCTCTGGAAACACCATATATTTT	CASSLEGGQRYESSGNTIYF
.	few	TRBV24-1	TRBJ2-5	TGTGCCACCAGTGCCGGGCAGTTGGAGACCCAGTACTTC	CATSAGQLETQYF
TRBD2	.	TRBV30	TRBJ2-3	TGTGCCTGGAGCATCACTAGCGGGAGAACAGATACGCAGTATTTT	CAWSITSGRTDTQYF
.	few	TRBV5-1	TRBJ2-7	TGCGCCAGCAGCTTGATGAGGGCGACCTCTCTCTCCTACGAGCAGTACTTC	CASSLMRATSLSYEQYF
.	few	TRBV12-3/TRBV12-4	TRBJ2-5	TGTGCCAGCAGTTTAATAGAAGATCAGTACTTC	CASSLIEDQYF
TRBD1	.	TRBV20-1	TRBJ2-5	TGCAGTGCTAGTAGCGATATTTACAGGGGGCGGGGAGAGACCCAGTACTTC	CSASSDIYRGRGETQYF
TRBD1	many	TRBV7-9	TRBJ2-7	TGTGCCAGCAGCCACGCCTTCGGACAGGGTACATCCTACGAGCAGTACTTC	CASSHAFGQGTSYEQYF
TRBD1	.	TRBV7-9	TRBJ1-1	TGTGCCAGCAGCCCGGCAGGGGGCGAGTATAGAAGGGAAGCTTTCTTT	CASSPAGGEYRREAFF
.	.	TRBV7-9	TRBJ2-7	TGTGCCAGCGGAGCGGGACAGGCCTACGAGCAGTACTTC	CASGAGQAYEQYF
.	many	TRBV5-1	TRBJ2-1	TGCGCCAGCAGCTTGAGTGATGAGCAGTTCTTC	CASSLSDEQFF
TRBD1	.	TRBV11-2	TRBJ2-1	TGTGCCAGCAGCCACCTCACAGGGGACCCTGAGCAGTTCTTC	CASSHLTGDPEQFF
.	many	TRBV4-1	TRBJ2-7	TGCGCCAGCAGCCAAGTTGGGGACTACGAGCAGTACTTC	CASSQVGDYEQYF
TRBD1	few	TRBV29-1	TRBJ2-6	TGCAGCGTTAAAACCGGGACAGGGGTTTCTGGGGCCAACGTCCTGACTTTC	CSVKTGTGVSGANVLTF
.	.	TRBV12-3/TRBV12-4	TRBJ2-7	TGTGCCAGCAGTCCCCCACCCTCAGCCTACGAGCAGTACTTC	CASSPPPSAYEQYF
.	.	TRBV4-1	TRBJ2-1	TGCGCCAGCAGCGAAACATCCAGGGGAAAATACACGAATGAGCAGTTCTTC	CASSETSRGKYTNEQFF
.	few	TRBV14	TRBJ2-6	TGTGCCAGCAGCCAAGGGTGGCGAACCGGGGCCAACGTCCTGACTTTC	CASSQGWRTGANVLTF